This paragraph reports one T cell receptor beta chain. Its antigen is as yet unknown. The data stem from a study of T cells expressing NK-cell markers. Study details: Seven HCMV-seropositive donors and one seronegative donor made up the eight sequenced donors.

TCRdb reworked the 5' RACE reads into one entry per CDR3 protein, no DNA. The sample includes about 150,000 distinct CDR3 sequences. General study points: Each of roughly six donors carried dominant NKG2C+ clonotypes accounting for about 1.0-7.0% of CD8+ T cells. These clonotypes also led the CD3+CD56-NKG2C+ fraction in several donors.

The CDR3 sequence is 14 residues long. Germline assignment: CDR1 SGHRS and CDR2 YFSETQ. Material for sequencing was blood T cells: a sorted CD56 or NKG2C T cell subset, CD4+ or CD8+ T cells, or bulk PBMC T cells (not recorded which). The receptor comes from a man aged 18-70 years in good health. V and J are TRBV5-1 and TRBJ2-7; with no DNA, the TCRdb D assignment of TRBD1 cannot be verified. The CDR3 loop is CASKPRDPDYEQYF.